This TCR beta chain was captured in a study of shared clonotypes between healthy human individuals. As concerns this clone: Its target is unknown.

The ends were cut back, 0 bases at V and 4 bases at J, with 11 bases in the middle. Germline V gene data show CDR1 as SGHRS and CDR2 as YFSETQ. The CDR3 runs 15 residues. CD4+ cells underwent separation, giving CD45RA+ naive and CD45RA-negative memory subsets. The repertoire was sequenced with immunoSEQ multiplex PCR; TCRdb's copy has only in-frame clones and lacks some. The sample records around 510,000 clones, around 96% being singletons. Notes on the study in general: Sharing across four donors was highest in naive CD4 (roughly 5%) and lowest in memory CD8 (0.4%).

Material: naive CD4+ T cells sorted from blood. Described subset: CD45RA+ positively selected. The sequence came from a woman younger than 45 in good health. The chain is built from TRBV5-1 and TRBJ2-1; a weak D match, TRBD2 (6 bases). The CDR3 region has the DNA TGCGCCAGCAGCTTGGCCTCGGCGGGGTACAATGAGCAGTTCTTC. Encoded protein: CASSLASAGYNEQFF.